What follows are 2 T cell receptor beta chains derived from one specimen sequenced in a study of blood T cell repertoires in COVID-19. TCRdb's copy holds only in-frame clones and misses some; the assay was immunoSEQ multiplex PCR. The table has some 87,000 clones, 60% to 85% seen once; the top ten hold 15% to 20%. The sequenced sample was peripheral blood. These receptors were obtained from a human donor in a cohort sampled during active COVID-19.

The CDR3 DNA follows: TGTGCCAGCAGCTCCTCCCCGGACACCATATATTTT. Its translation: CASSSSPDTIYF. This sequence joins TRBV28 and TRBJ1-3; D uncertain. CDR3 length equals 12 residues. V was trimmed by 6 bases and J by 8 bases, leaving 11 bases between them. The V gene's germline CDR1 is MDHEN and CDR2 SYDVKM.

This sequence joins TRBV7-2 and TRBJ1-2; TRBD1 matches at 10 bases. J gave up 4 bases and V 3 bases, and 2 bases lay outside the gene matches. In germline, CDR1 is SGHTA, CDR2 FQGNSA. The CDR3 is made up of 14 amino acids. The CDR3 spells CASSLDRGVYGYTF. CDR3 DNA: TGTGCCAGCAGCTTGGACAGGGGGGTCTATGGCTACACCTTC.